The 21 T cell receptor beta chains below were found in one sample sequenced in a study of spatial heterogeneity in lung cancer. Documented time point: blood taken at disease recurrence. The study sequenced unsorted whole RNA from tumor, nontumor lung or frozen PBMC. TCRdb itself ran the 5' RACE reads through MiXCR, one entry per CDR3 protein. Of around 10,000 distinct CDR3 sequences in the sample, under 4% were seen once. Sequenced here: PBMCs, sampled at recurrence. These TCRs come from a female donor with early-stage non-small cell lung cancer.

In its sample, this clonotype was seen many times. The size of this beta chain means little, since it is a stray read in a library made for alpha chains. V is TRBV20-1 and J is TRBJ1-2; 7 bases are shared with TRBD1. J gave up 2 bases and V 1 base, and 4 bases lay outside the gene matches. This CDR3 has 14 residues. Germline V gene data show CDR1 as DFQATT and CDR2 as SNEGSKA (reference sequence). The CDR3 region is CSARAGTDNYGYTF. The CDR3 coding sequence is TGCAGTGCTAGAGCCGGGACAGACAACTATGGCTACACCTTC.

By its share, this clonotype is large. In a library made to pick up alpha chains, this beta chain is a stray read with a size that means little. This sequence joins TRBV20-1 and TRBJ2-7; D is perhaps TRBD1 (5 bases). Trimming stripped 8 bases from V and 6 bases from J, with 23 bases between. CDR3 length: 14 amino acids. Per germline, CDR1 DFQATT and CDR2 SNEGSKA (reference sequence). CDR3: CSTLLVAGSVEQYF. The CDR3 nucleotides read TGCAGTACCCTCCTGGTGGCAGGGTCGGTCGAGCAGTACTTC.

This clonotype was observed many times. Within a library made for alpha chains, this beta chain is off target, and its count is uninformative. The V call is TRBV15, the J call TRBJ2-2, with 7 positions matching TRBD1. CDR1 is LNHNV and CDR2 is YYDKDF in the germline V gene (reference sequence). The length of the CDR3 is 17 residues. Trimming cost V 1 base and J 6 bases; bases outside gene matches: 11. The CDR3 DNA is TGTGCCACCAGCAGAGTAACAGGGGCTAGATCTCCCGGGGAGCTGTTTTTT. Translated, it gives CATSRVTGARSPGELFF.

This clonotype occurred many times. A library made for alpha chains picked up this beta chain off target, so its size means little. The rearrangement uses TRBV6-1 and TRBJ1-2; D call uncertain. Germline CDR1 is MNHNS and CDR2 is SASEGT. The CDR3 has 13 amino acids. V was pared by 6 bases and J by 3 bases, with 11 bases between. For the CDR3, the DNA is TGTGCCAGCAGCGCCGACGGAGACTATGGCTACACCTTC. This codes for CASSADGDYGYTF.

This clonotype has more than one count but fewer than ten. This beta chain slipped into a library made for alpha chains as a stray read, so its size is not meaningful. The chain joins TRBV20-1 to TRBJ2-7; tentatively, D is TRBD1 (6 bases). The CDR3 extends over 12 amino acids. CDR1 and CDR2 from the germline V gene are DFQATT and SNEGSKA (reference sequence). The CDR3 region is CSSRQVLEEQYF. The CDR3, as DNA: TGCAGCTCGAGACAGGTTCTCGAAGAGCAGTACTTC.

This clonotype came up many times. This beta chain is a stray sequence in a library constructed for alpha chains; its clone size is not meaningful. The V and J genes are TRBV20-1 and TRBJ1-4; 10 nucleotides agree with TRBD1. V gave up 2 bases and J gave up 11 bases; unmatched junction bases: 11. CDR3 length equals 15 residues. The germline CDR1 and CDR2 sequences are DFQATT and SNEGSKA (reference sequence). CDR3 protein: CSARPDRGIGGKLFF. The CDR3 coding sequence is TGCAGTGCTAGACCGGACAGGGGGATTGGTGGGAAACTGTTTTTT.

Many counts were recorded for this clonotype. This beta chain is a stray sequence in a library constructed for alpha chains; its clone size is not meaningful. The CDR3 region has the DNA TGTGCCAGCAGTTTTTCCTCGGGGGAGGTCACAGATACGCAGTATTTT. Amino acids: CASSFSSGEVTDTQYF. The chain recombines TRBV6-5 with TRBJ2-3; maybe TRBD2 (6 bases). The CDR3 length is 16 residues. Trimming took off 4 bases at V and 2 bases at J, with 16 bases between the two ends. Germline V lookup: CDR1 MNHEY, CDR2 SVGAGI.

This clonotype showed up many times. This beta chain is a stray read from a library made for alpha chains; its abundance is not meaningful. The V and J genes are TRBV28 and TRBJ2-1, with D possibly TRBD2 on 7 matching bases. Trimming stripped 5 bases from V and 8 bases from J, with 19 bases between. Looked up from germline, CDR1 is MDHEN and CDR2 is SYDVKM. The CDR3 is made up of 15 amino acids. The CDR3 loop is CASSQPGGKTDEQFF. CDR3 coding DNA: TGTGCCAGCAGTCAGCCGGGGGGCAAGACGGATGAGCAGTTCTTC.

This clonotype rates as medium-sized. Because the library targeted alpha chains, this beta chain is an off-target read whose size means little. The chain employs TRBV29-1 and TRBJ2-7, with TRBD1 identical over 7 bases. In germline, CDR1 is SQVTM, CDR2 ANQGSEA. V gave up 6 bases and J gave up 5 bases; unmatched junction bases: 10. The length of the CDR3 is 13 residues. The CDR3 region is CSVRQTGSHEQYF. The DNA for the CDR3 is TGCAGCGTCCGCCAGACAGGGTCCCACGAGCAGTACTTC.

Regarding this clonotype: As an off-target read in a library built for alpha chains, this beta chain has a frequency of little significance. The chain carries TRBV6-2 or TRBV6-3 and TRBJ1-5, with D possibly matching TRBD1 (5 bases). V was cut by 0 bases and J by 2 bases, with 5 bases left in between. The CDR3 covers 14 residues. Per the germline V gene, CDR1 is MNHEY and CDR2 is SVGEGT. For the CDR3, the DNA is TGTGCCAGCAGTTACTCAGGGGGCAATCAGCCCCAGCATTTT. This gives the protein CASSYSGGNQPQHF.

This clonotype appeared many times. This beta chain appears as a stray read in a library generated for alpha chains; its size is not informative. This sequence joins TRBV27 and TRBJ2-3; 8 nucleotides align to TRBD1. Germline CDR1 MNHEY, CDR2 SMNVEV (reference sequence). With V trimmed by 3 bases and J by 6 bases, 2 bases remained unmatched. The CDR3 spans 13 residues. Here the CDR3 DNA reads TGTGCCAGCAGTTTGACAGGGGCCGATACGCAGTATTTT. Its protein product is CASSLTGADTQYF.

This clonotype has ten or more counts. This beta chain came through as a stray read in a library set up for alpha chains, and its size says little. CDR3 sequence reads: CASSYSVEGIETQYF. The CDR3 nucleotides read TGTGCCAGCAGTTACTCCGTGGAGGGGATAGAGACCCAGTACTTC. This chain joins TRBV6-5 and TRBJ2-5; the D gene is possibly TRBD2 (6 bases). CDR3 size: 15 residues. CDR1 is MNHEY and CDR2 is SVGAGI in the germline V gene. Trimming left V 0 bases short and J 4 bases short, with 12 bases between.

In its sample, this clonotype ranks as large (0.1 to 1%). Since the library was made to target alpha chains, this beta chain is a stray read and its abundance is not meaningful. This sequence joins TRBV11-2 and TRBJ2-3; D is ambiguous. Germline values: CDR1 SGHAT, CDR2 FQNNGV. Trimming removed 1 base at V and 0 bases at J, with 8 bases between. CDR3 size: 15 residues. The CDR3 bases are TGTGCCAGCAGCTTAGGCGGCATCAGCACAGATACGCAGTATTTT. Residues: CASSLGGISTDTQYF.

This clonotype came up many times. This beta chain is a stray sequence in a library constructed for alpha chains; its clone size is not meaningful. V usage is TRBV6-2 or TRBV6-3 and J usage is TRBJ2-1; D possibly corresponds to TRBD2 (6 bases). V lost 6 bases, J lost 7 bases, and 16 bases lay in between. The CDR3 loop spans 14 amino acids. Germline CDR1 and CDR2: MNHEY and SVGEGT. The chain's CDR3 is CASSRPARGNEQFF. CDR3 coding DNA: TGTGCCAGCAGCCGGCCTGCCCGGGGGAATGAGCAGTTCTTC.

This clonotype was observed at least ten times. The library was built for alpha chains, so this beta chain is an off-target read and its size means little. CDR3 nucleotide sequence: TGCAGTGCTAGACTCTACCTGACTAGCGGGACCTACGAGCAGTACTTC. It codes for CSARLYLTSGTYEQYF. This rearrangement joins TRBV20-1 to TRBJ2-7, with TRBD2 matching over 11 bases. The CDR3 spans 16 residues. The V gene's germline CDR1 is DFQATT and CDR2 SNEGSKA (reference sequence). The V segment lost 2 bases and the J segment 2 bases; nucleotides outside the gene matches: 8.

To note about this clonotype: For a library built for alpha chains, this beta chain is a stray read; little rests on its size. The chain combines TRBV7-3 with TRBJ1-1, with D unresolved. V gave up 2 bases and J gave up 0 bases, with 10 bases separating them. CDR3 length: 15 residues. Per germline, CDR1 SGHTA and CDR2 FQGTGA. In DNA, the CDR3 is TGTGCCAGCAGCTTAGAAAGCAACTTGAACACTGAAGCTTTCTTT. It is translated as CASSLESNLNTEAFF. Combining the CDR3 with reference TRBV7-3 and TRBJ1-1 gives the whole variable domain GAGVSQTPSNKVTEKGKYVELRCDPISGHTALYWYRQSLGQGPEFLIYFQGTGAADDSGLPNDRFFAVRPEGSVSTLKIQRTERGDSAVYLCASSLESNLNTEAFFGQGTRLTVV.

This clonotype was detected ten times or more. Being off target in a library aimed at alpha chains, this beta chain has a size of little meaning. V is TRBV7-8 and J is TRBJ1-5; D is uncertain. V was cut by 4 bases and J by 4 bases, with 14 bases left in between. Germline V gene lookup returns CDR1 SGHVS and CDR2 FQNEAQ. The CDR3 spans 15 residues. CDR3 DNA: TGTGCCAGCAGCTCAGAACCCGGGCCTAATCAGCCCCAGCATTTT. This encodes CASSSEPGPNQPQHF.

Ten or more counts support this clonotype. Because this beta chain is a stray read in a library intended to capture alpha chains, its abundance should not be given much weight. The chain is built from TRBV12-3 or TRBV12-4 and TRBJ2-1; tentatively, D is TRBD1 (5 bases). The CDR3 has 14 residues. Trimming removed 3 bases at V and 4 bases at J, with 10 bases between. In nucleotides, the CDR3 is TGTGCCAGCAGTTTCCTGGACACTTACAATGAGCAGTTCTTC. Translating gives CASSFLDTYNEQFF.

This clonotype was seen ten or more times. A library made for alpha chains picked up this beta chain off target, so its size means little. This chain connects TRBV29-1 to TRBJ2-3, with D perhaps TRBD2 (5 bases). The CDR3 sequence is 14 residues long. Germline V gene lookup returns CDR1 SQVTM and CDR2 ANQGSEA. V shed 1 base and J shed 4 bases, with 12 bases lying between them. The CDR3 loop reads CSVEGGKGADTQYF. CDR3 DNA sequence: TGCAGCGTTGAAGGAGGGAAGGGCGCAGATACGCAGTATTTT.

This clonotype was observed many times. This beta chain is off target for a library built for alpha chains, so its abundance means little. The rearrangement joins TRBV6-6 to TRBJ2-3, with 7 bases that match TRBD2. From germline, CDR1 is MNHNY and CDR2 SVGAGI (reference sequence). J lost 0 bases, V lost 11 bases, and 11 bases had no gene match. This CDR3 has 15 amino acids. CDR3 sequence: CAGRVAGASTDTQYF. CDR3 nucleotide sequence: TGTGCCGGGCGTGTGGCGGGAGCTAGCACAGATACGCAGTATTTT.

There are many counts of this clonotype. A library made for alpha chains picked up this beta chain off target, so its size means little. The chain links TRBV7-9 to TRBJ2-7; D unclear. CDR3 length: 14 residues. V lost 1 base, J lost 4 bases, and 11 bases lay in between. Germline V gives CDR1 SEHNR, CDR2 FQNEAQ (reference sequence). The CDR3 region is CASSLGTVRYEQYF. CDR3 DNA sequence: TGTGCCAGCAGCTTAGGGACGGTCAGGTACGAGCAGTACTTC. Full variable domain (outside the CDR3, taken from reference TRBV7-9 and TRBJ2-7): DTGVSQNPRHKITKRGQNVTFRCDPISEHNRLYWYRQTLGQGPEFLTYFQNEAQLEKSRLLSDRFSAERPKGSFSTLEIQRTEQGDSAMYLCASSLGTVRYEQYFGPGTRLTVT.